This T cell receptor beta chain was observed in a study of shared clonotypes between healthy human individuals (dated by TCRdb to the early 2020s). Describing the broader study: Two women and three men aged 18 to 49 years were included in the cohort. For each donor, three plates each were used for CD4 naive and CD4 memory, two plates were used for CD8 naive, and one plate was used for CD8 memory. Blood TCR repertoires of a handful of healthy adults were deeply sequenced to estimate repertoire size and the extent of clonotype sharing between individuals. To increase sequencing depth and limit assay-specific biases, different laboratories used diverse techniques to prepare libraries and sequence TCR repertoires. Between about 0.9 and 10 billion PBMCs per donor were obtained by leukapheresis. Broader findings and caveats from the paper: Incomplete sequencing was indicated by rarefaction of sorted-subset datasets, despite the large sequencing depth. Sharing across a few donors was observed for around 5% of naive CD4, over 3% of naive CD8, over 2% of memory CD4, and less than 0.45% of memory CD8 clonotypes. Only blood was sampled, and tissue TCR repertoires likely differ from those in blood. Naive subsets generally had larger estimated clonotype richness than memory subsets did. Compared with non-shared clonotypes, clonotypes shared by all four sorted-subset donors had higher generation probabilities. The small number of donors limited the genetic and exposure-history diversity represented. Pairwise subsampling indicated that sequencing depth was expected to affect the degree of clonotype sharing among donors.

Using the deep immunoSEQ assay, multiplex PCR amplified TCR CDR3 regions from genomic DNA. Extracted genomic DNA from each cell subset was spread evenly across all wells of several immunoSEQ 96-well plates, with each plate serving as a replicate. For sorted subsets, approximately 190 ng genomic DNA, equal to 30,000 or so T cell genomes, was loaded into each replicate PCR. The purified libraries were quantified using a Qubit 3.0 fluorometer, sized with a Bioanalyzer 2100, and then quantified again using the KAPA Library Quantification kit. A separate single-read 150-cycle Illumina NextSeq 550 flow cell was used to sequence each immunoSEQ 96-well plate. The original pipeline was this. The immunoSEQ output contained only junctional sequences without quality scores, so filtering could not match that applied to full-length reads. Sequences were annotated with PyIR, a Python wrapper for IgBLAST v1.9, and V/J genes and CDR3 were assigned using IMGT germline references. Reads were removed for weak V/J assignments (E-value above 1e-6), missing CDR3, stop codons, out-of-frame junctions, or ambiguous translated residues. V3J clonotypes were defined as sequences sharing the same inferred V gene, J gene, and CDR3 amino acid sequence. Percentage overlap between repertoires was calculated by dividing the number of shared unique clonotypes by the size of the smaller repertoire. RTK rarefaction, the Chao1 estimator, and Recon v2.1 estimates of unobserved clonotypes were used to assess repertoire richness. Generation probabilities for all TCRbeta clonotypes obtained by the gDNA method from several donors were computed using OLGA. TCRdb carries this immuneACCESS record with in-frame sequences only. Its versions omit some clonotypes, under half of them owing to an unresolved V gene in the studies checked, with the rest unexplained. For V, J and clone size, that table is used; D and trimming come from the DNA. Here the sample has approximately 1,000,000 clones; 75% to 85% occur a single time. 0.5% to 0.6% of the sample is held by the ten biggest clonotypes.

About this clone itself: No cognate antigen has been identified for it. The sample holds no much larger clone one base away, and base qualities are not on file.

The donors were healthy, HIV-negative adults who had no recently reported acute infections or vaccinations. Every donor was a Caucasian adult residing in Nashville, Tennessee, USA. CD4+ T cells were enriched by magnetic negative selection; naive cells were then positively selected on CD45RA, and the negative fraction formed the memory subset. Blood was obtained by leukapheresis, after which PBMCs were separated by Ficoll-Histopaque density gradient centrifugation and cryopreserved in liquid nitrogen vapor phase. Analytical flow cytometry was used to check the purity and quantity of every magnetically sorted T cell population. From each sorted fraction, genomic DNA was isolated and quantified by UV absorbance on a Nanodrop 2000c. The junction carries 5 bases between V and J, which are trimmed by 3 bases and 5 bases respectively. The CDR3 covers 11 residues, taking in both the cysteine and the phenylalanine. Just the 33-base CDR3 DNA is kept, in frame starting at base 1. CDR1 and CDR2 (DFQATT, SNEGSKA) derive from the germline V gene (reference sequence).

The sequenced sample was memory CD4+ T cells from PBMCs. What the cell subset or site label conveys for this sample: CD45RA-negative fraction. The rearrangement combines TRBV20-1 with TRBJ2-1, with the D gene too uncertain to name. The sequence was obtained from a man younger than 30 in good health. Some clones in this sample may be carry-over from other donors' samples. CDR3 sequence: CSARANNEQFF. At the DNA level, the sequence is TGCAGTGCTAGGGCCAACAATGAGCAGTTCTTC.